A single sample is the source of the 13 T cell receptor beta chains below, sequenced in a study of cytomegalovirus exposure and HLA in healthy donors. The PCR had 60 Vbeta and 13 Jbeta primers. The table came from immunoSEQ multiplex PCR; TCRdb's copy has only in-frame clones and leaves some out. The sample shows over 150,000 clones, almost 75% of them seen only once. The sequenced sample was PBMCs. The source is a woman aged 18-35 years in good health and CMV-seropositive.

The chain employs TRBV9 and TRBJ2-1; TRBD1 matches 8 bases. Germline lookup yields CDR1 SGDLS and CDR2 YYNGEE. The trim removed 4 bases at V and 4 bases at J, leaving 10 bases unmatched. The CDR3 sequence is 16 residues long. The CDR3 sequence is CASSLSLRDRYNEQFF. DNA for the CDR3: TGTGCCAGCAGCTTAAGCCTCCGGGACAGGTACAATGAGCAGTTCTTC.

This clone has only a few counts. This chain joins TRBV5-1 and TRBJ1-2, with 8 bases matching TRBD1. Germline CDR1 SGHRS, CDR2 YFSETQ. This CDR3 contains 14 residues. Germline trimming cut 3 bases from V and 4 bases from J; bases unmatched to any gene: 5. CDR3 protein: CASSWGTGGYGYTF. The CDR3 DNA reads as TGCGCCAGCAGCTGGGGGACAGGCGGCTATGGCTACACCTTC.

In DNA, the CDR3 is TGCAGCGTCCGTCCAGGGTATGGTTCACCCCTCCACTTT. Translation: CSVRPGYGSPLHF. The gene calls are TRBV29-1 and TRBJ1-6, with a weak D call TRBD1 (5 bases). This CDR3 region has 13 residues. Per the germline V gene, CDR1 is SQVTM and CDR2 is ANQGSEA. V shed 6 bases and J shed 9 bases, with 15 bases lying between them. Supplemented by reference TRBV29-1 and TRBJ1-6, the full variable domain reads SAVISQKPSRDICQRGTSLTIQCQVDSQVTMMFWYRQQPGQSLTLIATANQGSEATYESGFVIDKFPISRPNLTFSTLTVSNMSPEDSSIYLCSVRPGYGSPLHFGNGTRLTVT.

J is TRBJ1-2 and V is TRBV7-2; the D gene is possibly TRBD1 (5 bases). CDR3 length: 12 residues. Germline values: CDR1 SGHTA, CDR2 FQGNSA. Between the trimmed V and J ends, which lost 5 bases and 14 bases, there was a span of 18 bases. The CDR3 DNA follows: TGTGCCAGCAGCGACGAATTTTCGGGGGGGACCTTC. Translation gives CASSDEFSGGTF.

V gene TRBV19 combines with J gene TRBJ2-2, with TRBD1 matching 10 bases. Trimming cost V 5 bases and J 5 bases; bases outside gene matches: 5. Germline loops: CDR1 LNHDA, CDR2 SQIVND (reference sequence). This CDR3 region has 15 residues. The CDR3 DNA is TGTGCCAGTAGTCGAGACAGGGGGCGTACCGGGGAGCTGTTTTTT. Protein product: CASSRDRGRTGELFF.

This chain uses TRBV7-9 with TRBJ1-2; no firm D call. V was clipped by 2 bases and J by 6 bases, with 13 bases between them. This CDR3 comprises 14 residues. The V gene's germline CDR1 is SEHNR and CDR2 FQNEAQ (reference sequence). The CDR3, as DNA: TGTGCCAGCAGCTTATATCCGGGTATCCATGGCTACACCTTC. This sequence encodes CASSLYPGIHGYTF.

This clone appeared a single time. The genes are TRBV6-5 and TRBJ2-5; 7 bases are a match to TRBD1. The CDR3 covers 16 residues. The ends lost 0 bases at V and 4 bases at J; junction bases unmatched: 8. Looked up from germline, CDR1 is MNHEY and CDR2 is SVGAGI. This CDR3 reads CASSYSKTRGRETQYF. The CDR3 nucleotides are TGTGCCAGCAGTTACTCGAAAACGAGGGGGCGAGAGACCCAGTACTTC.

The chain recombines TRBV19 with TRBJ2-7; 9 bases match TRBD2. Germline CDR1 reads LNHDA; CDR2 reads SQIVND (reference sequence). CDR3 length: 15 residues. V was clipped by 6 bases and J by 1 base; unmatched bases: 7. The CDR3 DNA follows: TGTGCCAGTAGCGTACTAGCGGGTGGTTCCTACGAGCAGTACTTC. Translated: CASSVLAGGSYEQYF.

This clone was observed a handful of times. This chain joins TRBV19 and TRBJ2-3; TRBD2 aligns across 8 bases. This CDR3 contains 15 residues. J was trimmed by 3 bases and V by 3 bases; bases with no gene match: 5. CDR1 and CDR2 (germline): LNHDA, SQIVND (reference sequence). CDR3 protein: CASSMAGGRTDTQYF. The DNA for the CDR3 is TGTGCCAGTAGTATGGCGGGGGGAAGGACAGATACGCAGTATTTT.

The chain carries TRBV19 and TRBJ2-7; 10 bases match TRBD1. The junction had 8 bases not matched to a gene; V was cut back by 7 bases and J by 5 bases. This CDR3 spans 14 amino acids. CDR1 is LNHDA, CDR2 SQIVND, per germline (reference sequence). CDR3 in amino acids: CASKGGQGTHEQYF. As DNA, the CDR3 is TGTGCCAGTAAGGGGGGACAGGGGACCCACGAGCAGTACTTC. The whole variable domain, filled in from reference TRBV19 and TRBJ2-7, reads DGGITQSPKYLFRKEGQNVTLSCEQNLNHDAMYWYRQDPGQGLRLIYYSQIVNDFQKGDIAEGYSVSREKKESFPLTVTSAQKNPTAFYLCASKGGQGTHEQYFGPGTRLTVT.

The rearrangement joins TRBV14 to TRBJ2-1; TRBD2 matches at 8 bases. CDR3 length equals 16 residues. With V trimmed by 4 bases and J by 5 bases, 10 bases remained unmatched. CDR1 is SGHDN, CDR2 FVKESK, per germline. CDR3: CASSRHRGGRHNEQFF. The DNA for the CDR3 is TGTGCCAGCAGCCGCCATCGGGGGGGTCGGCACAATGAGCAGTTCTTC. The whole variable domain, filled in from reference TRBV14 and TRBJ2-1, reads EAGVTQFPSHSVIEKGQTVTLRCDPISGHDNLYWYRRVMGKEIKFLLHFVKESKQDESGMPNNRFLAERTGGTYSTLKVQPAELEDSGVYFCASSRHRGGRHNEQFFGPGTRLTVL.

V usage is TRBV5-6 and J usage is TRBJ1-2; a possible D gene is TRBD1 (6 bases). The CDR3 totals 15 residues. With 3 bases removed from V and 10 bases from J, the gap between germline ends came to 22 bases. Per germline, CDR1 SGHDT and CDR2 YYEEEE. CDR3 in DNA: TGTGCCAGCAGCTGGGCAGGGGTCCACTATTCTCCCTACACCTTC. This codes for CASSWAGVHYSPYTF.

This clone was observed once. The DNA for the CDR3 is TGCGCCAGCAGCTTGACCGTCCAGGCTCCGAACACTGAAGCTTTCTTT. Residues: CASSLTVQAPNTEAFF. The J gene is TRBJ1-1, the V gene TRBV5-1; D is unresolved. The germline V gene encodes CDR1 SGHRS and CDR2 YFSETQ. CDR3 length equals 16 residues. V lost 1 base, J lost 1 base, and 14 bases lay in between.